This T cell receptor (beta chain) was recorded in a study of shared clonotypes between healthy human individuals. Findings and caveats of the study: Sharing across four donors was highest in naive CD4 (roughly 5%) and lowest in memory CD8 (approximately 0.4%). Among the subsets, naive ones generally showed larger estimated richness than memory ones.

For this clone: The antigen remains undetermined.

This table comes from immunoSEQ multiplex PCR, and its TCRdb copy is limited to in-frame clones, with some not included. Of 1.6 million or so clones listed, about 98.5% are singletons. Germline V CDR1 and CDR2: KGHSH, LQKENI. The V end was cut by 2 bases, the J end by 0 bases, with 10 bases between. CDR3 length equals 15 residues. There were only Caucasian adults among the donors, and all lived in Nashville, Tennessee. This rearrangement joins TRBV18 to TRBJ1-1; D is unresolved. Sample: naive CD4+ T cells sorted from blood. Regarding subset: CD45RA+ positively selected. The sequence came from a young man in good health. The CDR3 sequence: CASSPTVIMNTEAFF. CDR3 nucleotides: TGTGCCAGCTCACCAACAGTTATCATGAACACTGAAGCTTTCTTT.